This TCR beta chain was sequenced for a study of identical twins. Overall study results and limits: Cord blood beta clonotypes that were abundant carried fewer insertions, and memory repertoires showed no such trend.

This clonotype has at least ten counts. What it recognizes is unknown. TCRdb used MiXCR to reprocess the 5' RACE reads, holding one entry per CDR3 protein. The sample lists 250,000 to 300,000 distinct CDR3 sequences; about 8.3% were seen once. All donors were healthy, and all were Caucasian. This same sample was also taken into another study, of yellow fever vaccine responses in identical twins.

This TCR came from a woman aged 18-35 years in good health. The sequencing input was CD8+ T cells sorted from blood.

The CDR3 sequence is CASSAGVSRADTQYF. The DNA for the CDR3 is TGTGCCAGCAGCGCAGGGGTCTCAAGGGCAGATACGCAGTATTTT. The chain joins TRBV7-9 to TRBJ2-3; tentatively, D is TRBD1 (6 bases). Trimming stripped 5 bases from V and 4 bases from J, with 16 bases between. The CDR3 is 15 residues long. Germline-derived CDR1 and CDR2 are SEHNR and FQNEAQ (reference sequence).